These 21 T cell receptor beta chains were sequenced from one sample in a study of a mutant IDH1 vaccine in newly diagnosed glioma. Time point described: week 5, during vaccination. The vaccine gave 300 ug of a 20-mer mutant IDH1 peptide subcutaneously per dose. Using immunoSEQ multiplex PCR, the repertoire was profiled, and TCRdb retains in-frame clones only, with some absent. The repertoire holds about 28,000 clones, with roughly 87% as singletons. These receptors have no known antigen. This material consisted of peripheral blood mononuclear cells (PBMCs), taken from a glioma patient whose treatment included an IDH1 peptide vaccine. Source of these receptors: a woman in her thirties or forties with glioma. Some clones in this sample may be carry-over from other donors' samples.

The rearrangement uses TRBV5-6 and TRBJ2-7; D remains unclear. The germline CDR1 and CDR2 sequences are SGHDT and YYEEEE. V lost 4 bases to trimming and J lost 2 bases, with 10 bases between them. The CDR3 runs 13 residues. CDR3 loop: CASSLRGAYEQYF. The CDR3 nucleotides read TGTGCCAGCAGCCTTCGTGGGGCCTACGAGCAGTACTTC.

CDR3 residues: CAISGLKIDSSYEQYF. DNA of the CDR3: TGTGCCATCAGTGGGCTAAAAATCGACAGCTCCTACGAGCAGTACTTC. The chain employs TRBV10-3 and TRBJ2-7; D might be TRBD1 (5 bases). V was clipped by 4 bases and J by 0 bases, with 16 bases between them. The germline V gene has CDR1 ENHRY and CDR2 SYGVKD. The CDR3 consists of 16 residues.

The V and J genes are TRBV28 and TRBJ1-2, with 7 nucleotides matching TRBD1. This CDR3 has 11 residues. Germline CDR1 reads MDHEN; CDR2 reads SYDVKM. Losses at the gene ends were 10 bases for V and 8 bases for J; bases not matched to a gene: 7. The CDR3 spells CANGQGGGYTF. The DNA of the CDR3 is TGTGCCAATGGCCAGGGGGGGGGCTACACCTTC.

The chain uses TRBV4-2 and TRBJ1-1; D unresolved. Trimming left V 4 bases short and J 6 bases short, with 12 bases between. Germline CDR1 and CDR2: LGHNA and YNFKEQ. The CDR3 has 13 amino acids. CDR3 sequence: CASSRDLHAEAFF. The CDR3 DNA sequence: TGTGCCAGCAGCCGAGACCTACACGCTGAAGCTTTCTTT.

The chain employs TRBV21-1 and TRBJ2-3. TRBV21-1 has pseudogene status. The CDR3 consists of 17 residues. CDR3 amino acids: CASKGFSNGRGGDTQYF. The DNA of the CDR3 is TGTGCCAGCAAAGGGTTTAGTAACGGCAGGGGAGGAGATACGCAGTATTTT.

The rearrangement links TRBV7-3 to TRBJ1-1, with a possible D match to TRBD1 (5 bases). The CDR3 is 14 residues long. CDR1 is SGHTA and CDR2 is FQGTGA in the germline V gene. V lost 5 bases to trimming and J lost 10 bases, with 20 bases between them. The CDR3 protein is CASSMTASPLRAFF. The CDR3 nucleotides are TGTGCCAGCAGCATGACAGCGTCTCCGTTAAGAGCTTTCTTT.

The chain uses TRBV13 and TRBJ2-3, with a tentative D call TRBD1 (5 bases). The V gene's germline CDR1 is PRHDT and CDR2 FYEKMQ (reference sequence). This CDR3 comprises 15 residues. V was shortened by 0 bases and J by 3 bases, with 10 bases between the two germline ends. The CDR3 coding sequence is TGTGCCAGCAGCTTAGGCCAGGGTGGGACAGATACGCAGTATTTT. Translating gives CASSLGQGGTDTQYF.

The J gene is TRBJ2-1, the V gene TRBV11-2; D is perhaps TRBD1 (6 bases). The CDR3 is made up of 15 amino acids. V was trimmed by 5 bases and J by 1 base, leaving 12 bases between them. Germline V CDR1 and CDR2: SGHAT, FQNNGV. The CDR3 region is CASSLVRGSYNEQFF. In DNA, the CDR3 is TGTGCCAGCAGCCTGGTGAGGGGGTCCTACAATGAGCAGTTCTTC.

This clone was picked up a small number of times. The V call is TRBV6-4, the J call TRBJ1-6; TRBD1 matches at 8 bases. V lost 6 bases and J lost 5; bases outside the gene matches: 0. This CDR3 contains 13 residues. Looked up from germline, CDR1 is MRHNA and CDR2 is SNTAGT. For the CDR3, the DNA is TGTGCCAGCAGGGACAGGGATAATTCACCCCTCCACTTT. This codes for CASRDRDNSPLHF.

Here the CDR3 DNA reads TGTGCCAGCAGCCGGGGGACGTACACTGAAGCTTTCTTT. This encodes CASSRGTYTEAFF. The chain employs TRBV5-6 and TRBJ1-1; maybe TRBD1 (5 bases). Per germline, CDR1 SGHDT and CDR2 YYEEEE. This CDR3 is 13 amino acids long. V was cut by 4 bases and J by 3 bases, with 10 bases left in between. Using reference TRBV5-6 and TRBJ1-1 for the parts outside the CDR3, the full variable domain is DAGVTQSPTHLIKTRGQQVTLRCSPKSGHDTVSWYQQALGQGPQFIFQYYEEEERQRGNFPDRFSGHQFPNYSSELNVNALLLGDSALYLCASSRGTYTEAFFGQGTRLTVV.

The chain uses TRBV6-6 and TRBJ2-1; D might be TRBD2 (6 bases). The germline V gene has CDR1 MNHNY and CDR2 SVGAGI (reference sequence). The V and J ends lost 4 bases and 0 bases respectively, with 13 bases between them. The CDR3 is 16 amino acids. The DNA of the CDR3 is TGTGCCAGCAGTTTCTATAGCGGAAACTCCTACAATGAGCAGTTCTTC. Protein sequence: CASSFYSGNSYNEQFF.

The chain uses TRBV7-9 and TRBJ2-7; D ambiguous. V was shortened by 2 bases and J by 0 bases, with 8 bases between the two germline ends. This CDR3 comprises 14 residues. CDR1 SEHNR and CDR2 FQNEAQ come from the germline V gene (reference sequence). The CDR3 DNA is TGTGCCAGCAGCTTATACCCAAACTCCTACGAGCAGTACTTC. Protein sequence: CASSLYPNSYEQYF.

This chain uses TRBV13 with TRBJ1-3; TRBD1 is a possible D gene (5 bases). The CDR3 is 14 amino acids. The germline V gene has CDR1 PRHDT and CDR2 FYEKMQ (reference sequence). In nucleotides, the CDR3 is TGTGCGGTGGGGGTACGCTCCTCTGGAAACACCATATATTTT. Protein sequence: CAVGVRSSGNTIYF.

In this sample, this clone turned up once. The rearrangement joins TRBV11-2 to TRBJ2-7; a weak D match, TRBD2 (7 bases). V was shortened by 5 bases and J by 9 bases, with 14 bases between the two germline ends. Germline CDR1 reads SGHAT; CDR2 reads FQNNGV. There are 12 residues in the CDR3. In DNA, the CDR3 is TGTGCCAGCAGCATAACCGGGGGGCGGCAGTACTTC. The encoded protein is CASSITGGRQYF.

The rearrangement uses TRBV5-4 and TRBJ2-7, with D perhaps TRBD1 or TRBD2 (5 bases each). Germline CDR1 reads SGHNT; CDR2 reads YYREEE (reference sequence). Trimming shortened V by 1 base and J by 4 bases, and 12 bases separated the two germline ends. The CDR3 is made up of 14 amino acids. CDR3 DNA sequence: TGTGCCAGCAGCTTGCTAGGGGACGAGTACGAGCAGTACTTC. It is translated as CASSLLGDEYEQYF. The full variable domain, with the rest looked up from reference TRBV5-4 and TRBJ2-7, is ETGVTQSPTHLIKTRGQQVTLRCSSQSGHNTVSWYQQALGQGPQFIFQYYREEENGRGNFPPRFSGLQFPNYSSELNVNALELDDSALYLCASSLLGDEYEQYFGPGTRLTVT.

In its sample, this clone was seen once. V and J are TRBV29-1 and TRBJ1-2, with no clear D. The CDR3 covers 12 residues. V was clipped by 4 bases and J by 2 bases, with 8 bases between them. Germline assignment: CDR1 SQVTM and CDR2 ANQGSEA. The CDR3 loop is CSVVGENYGYTF. CDR3 bases: TGCAGCGTTGTGGGAGAGAACTATGGCTACACCTTC.

V is TRBV7-9 and J is TRBJ2-5; D is uncertain. The J call is doubtful: the DNA matches TRBJ2-7 better. The CDR3 contains 10 residues. Looked up from germline, CDR1 is SEHNR and CDR2 is FQNEAQ (reference sequence). This CDR3 reads CASSVNEQYF. The CDR3, as DNA: TGTGCCAGCAGCGTAAACGAGCAGTACTTC.

The chain joins TRBV11-3 to TRBJ1-1; D is ambiguous. Germline-derived CDR1 and CDR2 are SGHNT and YENEEA. The V end was cut by 1 base, the J end by 4 bases, with 10 bases between. CDR3 length equals 14 residues. As DNA, the CDR3 is TGTGCCAGCAGCTTAGGCTCCGCGGGCACTGAAGCTTTCTTT. Its protein is CASSLGSAGTEAFF.

This clone occurred once. This rearrangement joins TRBV15 to TRBJ1-3; weak D call: TRBD1 (5 bases). Trimming shortened V by 4 bases and J by 1 base, and 8 bases separated the two germline ends. The CDR3 is 14 amino acids. The V gene's germline CDR1 is LNHNV and CDR2 YYDKDF (reference sequence). The CDR3 region is CATSNRQSGNTIYF. CDR3 coding DNA: TGTGCCACCAGCAATCGACAGTCTGGAAACACCATATATTTT.

This clone was counted between two and nine times. The chain carries TRBV27 and TRBJ1-1; no definite D call. This CDR3 has 13 residues. V was shortened by 6 bases and J by 5 bases, with 13 bases between the two germline ends. Germline-derived CDR1 and CDR2 are MNHEY and SMNVEV (reference sequence). CDR3 sequence reads: CASRNPVGTEAFF. In DNA form, the CDR3 reads TGTGCCAGCAGGAACCCAGTTGGGACTGAAGCTTTCTTT.

The rearrangement links TRBV7-9 to TRBJ1-5; D is possibly TRBD1 (5 bases). Germline CDR1 and CDR2: SEHNR and FQNEAQ (reference sequence). CDR3 length: 16 residues. Trimming removed 5 bases at V and 7 bases at J, with 21 bases between. CDR3 DNA sequence: TGTGCCAGCAGCACTCAGGGAGGCCCCCTTTCGCAGCCCCAGCATTTT. It is translated as CASSTQGGPLSQPQHF.